This TCR beta chain was captured in a study of blood T cells in healthy people across ages. For the study at large: Researchers report that template switching captured about one barcoded beta molecule per two T cells.

In regard to this clonotype: Its specificity is unknown.

General study results and limits: A roughly linear age-dependent decrease characterized TCR beta diversity per million T cells.

Primers used in a second PCR of roughly 6 to 11 cycles were a sample-barcoded 5' primer and a J-beta primer mix. TCRdb itself ran the 5' RACE reads through MiXCR, one entry per CDR3 protein. This table holds fewer than 700,000 distinct CDR3 sequences, around 38% found once. This TCR came from a man older than 75 in good health. Sequencing used blood.

CDR3 nucleotides: TGCAGCGTCGGGACAGGGAGCGAGCAGTACTTC. Its protein is CSVGTGSEQYF. The chain joins TRBV29-1 to TRBJ2-4; 9 nucleotides agree with TRBD1. The last part of the DNA fits TRBJ2-7 better; the J call may be wrong. Germline loops: CDR1 SQVTM, CDR2 ANQGSEA. The CDR3 totals 11 residues.